This TCR beta chain was identified during a study of Graves' ophthalmopathy and Graves' hyperthyroidism. RNA served as the template for amplifying TCR beta CDR3 regions. Second-round multiplex PCR came after a first-round RT-PCR that employed HTBI primers. Via MiXCR, TCRdb re-called the multiplex PCR reads, giving one row per CDR3 protein. The sample records about 39,000 distinct CDR3 sequences, roughly 52% being singletons. Stable hyperthyroidism referred to disease that showed no ophthalmopathy within 18 months of follow-up. Germline CDR1 reads SEHNR; CDR2 reads FQNEAQ (reference sequence). The CDR3 contains 13 residues. Trimming took off 8 bases at V and 0 bases at J, with 10 bases between the two ends.

This chain connects TRBV7-9 to TRBJ1-2, with a weak D call TRBD1 (5 bases). Sequences were obtained from peripheral blood. The TCR sequence derives from an adult woman with stable Graves' hyperthyroidism. The CDR3 region is CASRRGTNYGYTF. The CDR3 coding sequence is TGTGCCAGCCGCCGGGGGACTAACTATGGCTACACCTTC. The full variable domain, completed using reference TRBV7-9 and TRBJ1-2, is DTGVSQNPRHKITKRGQNVTFRCDPISEHNRLYWYRQTLGQGPEFLTYFQNEAQLEKSRLLSDRFSAERPKGSFSTLEIQRTEQGDSAMYLCASRRGTNYGYTFGSGTRLTVV.